These 28 T cell receptor beta chains originate from one sample sequenced in a study of T cells in Graves' hyperthyroidism and ophthalmopathy. Amplified TCR beta CDR3 regions derived from RNA transcripts. The HTBI primer set drove a first-round RT-PCR of the TCR CDR3. TCRdb analysed the multiplex PCR reads with MiXCR anew, one entry per CDR3 protein. The table shows about 840,000 distinct CDR3 sequences, with around 39% occurring only once. Sequenced: blood. Receptors originate from a man in his late teens or twenties with Graves' hyperthyroidism.

This clonotype has just a few counts. The genes are TRBV6-2 or TRBV6-3 and TRBJ2-5; 8 bases match TRBD2. The J call may be in error: the DNA end matches TRBJ2-7 better. The CDR3 contains 14 residues. From germline, CDR1 is MNHEY and CDR2 SVGEGT. CDR3 sequence: CASRRHGTSYEQYF. CDR3 nucleotides: TGTGCCAGCAGACGGCATGGGACTAGCTACGAGCAGTACTTC.

In its sample, this clonotype was seen a few times. CDR3 bases: TGTGCCAGCAGCCCTAGCGGGATCGTTTTCTACGAGCAGTACTTC. Encoded protein: CASSPSGIVFYEQYF. This chain uses TRBV5-6 with TRBJ2-7, with 9 bases aligning to TRBD2. The CDR3 runs to 15 residues. Per germline, CDR1 SGHDT and CDR2 YYEEEE. Trimming at V came to 4 bases and at J to 3 bases, leaving 8 bases not matched to a gene.

The chain recombines TRBV6-5 with TRBJ1-1, with 9 bases lining up with TRBD1. V was pared by 2 bases and J by 4 bases, with 11 bases of the junction left unmatched. This CDR3 comprises 17 residues. Germline assignment: CDR1 MNHEY and CDR2 SVGAGI. The CDR3 nucleotides are TGTGCCAGCAGTTACAGGACAGGGGAGGGGGAGCTCACTGAAGCTTTCTTT. Translating gives CASSYRTGEGELTEAFF.

This clonotype was observed many times. The rearrangement joins TRBV25-1 to TRBJ1-1; possible D gene TRBD1, 5 bases. The CDR3 loop spans 12 amino acids. With 10 bases removed from V and 6 bases from J, the gap between germline ends came to 15 bases. Germline V gives CDR1 MGHDK, CDR2 SYGVNS. CDR3 in DNA: TGTGCCACCGGAAGGCAGGGCCCTGAAGCTTTCTTT. This encodes CATGRQGPEAFF.

This clonotype was counted many times. The chain uses TRBV2 and TRBJ1-6, with unresolved D. Trimming cost V 8 bases and J 10 bases, with 3 bases left between them. Germline CDR1 SNHLY, CDR2 FYNNEI. The CDR3 length is 9 residues. DNA of the CDR3: TGTGCCAGCGGGTCACCCCTCCACTTT. It encodes CASGSPLHF.

V usage is TRBV5-1 and J usage is TRBJ2-7; 13 bases align to TRBD2. CDR1 is SGHRS and CDR2 is YFSETQ in the germline V gene. CDR3 length: 16 residues. Losses at the gene ends were 4 bases for V and 6 bases for J; bases not matched to a gene: 10. CDR3 bases: TGCGCCAGCAGCCCTGAGACTAGCGGGAGGACGGGCGAGCAGTACTTC. This codes for CASSPETSGRTGEQYF.

This clonotype has more than one count but fewer than ten. The V and J genes are TRBV10-3 and TRBJ2-3; possible D gene TRBD1, 5 bases. This CDR3 is 12 amino acids long. The V gene's germline CDR1 is ENHRY and CDR2 SYGVKD. The V gene lost 10 bases and the J gene lost 1 base, with 9 bases spanning the gap. The CDR3: CATEGGTDTQYF. The CDR3 nucleotides read TGTGCCACTGAAGGGGGCACAGATACGCAGTATTTT.

The chain employs TRBV12-3 or TRBV12-4 and TRBJ2-5; TRBD1 agrees at 7 bases. This CDR3 contains 17 residues. Germline trimming cut 5 bases from V and 1 base from J; bases unmatched to any gene: 13. Written as DNA, the CDR3 is TGTGCCAGCAGTGAACCATTAGGGGGCAGGAGCCAAGAGACCCAGTACTTC. Amino acid sequence: CASSEPLGGRSQETQYF.

The chain carries TRBV20-1 and TRBJ2-7; D tentatively reads TRBD1 or TRBD2 (5 bases each). V lost 5 bases to trimming and J lost 6 bases, with 20 bases between them. The CDR3 extends over 14 amino acids. In germline, CDR1 is DFQATT, CDR2 SNEGSKA (reference sequence). CDR3 DNA: TGCAGTGCTCAACTCGGTGGGGGTAGGGGCGAGCAGTACTTC. It yields the protein CSAQLGGGRGEQYF.

Notes on this clonotype: The germline gene is not matched at one end of the junction; a read error may be the cause. The rearrangement joins TRBV15 to TRBJ1-6; 10 bases map to TRBD1. The germline V gene has CDR1 LNHNV and CDR2 YYDKDF (reference sequence). The CDR3 is 16 amino acids. CDR3 nucleotides: TGTGCCACCAGCGGAGAAGGGGACAGGGGTAATTCACCCCTCCACTTT. Translation: CATSGEGDRGNSPLHF.

The J gene is TRBJ1-2, the V gene TRBV16; no definite D call. The CDR3 has 13 residues. Deletions cut 4 bases from V and 8 bases from J, with 14 bases between. From germline, CDR1 is KGHSY and CDR2 FQNENV. CDR3 loop: CASSLQMERGYTF. The DNA for the CDR3 is TGTGCCAGCAGCCTTCAGATGGAGAGGGGCTACACCTTC.

The genes are TRBV5-4 and TRBJ2-7; no reliable D call. V was trimmed by 0 bases and J by 2 bases, leaving 9 bases between them. There are 14 residues in the CDR3. The germline V gene encodes CDR1 SGHNT and CDR2 YYREEE (reference sequence). The CDR3 DNA follows: TGTGCCAGCAGCTTGGCGACACTTCCCTACGAGCAGTACTTC. Protein: CASSLATLPYEQYF.

The chain has TRBV7-9 and TRBJ2-5, with D possibly being TRBD1 or TRBD2 (5 bases each). Trimming stripped 6 bases from V and 5 bases from J, with 16 bases between. The length of the CDR3 is 14 residues. CDR1 SEHNR and CDR2 FQNEAQ come from the germline V gene (reference sequence). CDR3 coding DNA: TGTGCCAGCAGTTACCCGGCAGAGGGGGAGACCCAGTACTTC. This translates into CASSYPAEGETQYF.

This clonotype was picked up many times. The chain is built from TRBV20-1 and TRBJ1-5; a weak D match, TRBD1 (6 bases). This CDR3 comprises 13 residues. Germline V lookup: CDR1 DFQATT, CDR2 SNEGSKA (reference sequence). Trimming stripped 7 bases from V and 0 bases from J, with 10 bases between. The DNA for the CDR3 is TGCAGTGTTAGGGGGAGTAGCAATCAGCCCCAGCATTTT. It encodes CSVRGSSNQPQHF.

The chain recombines TRBV4-1 with TRBJ2-6; the D call may be TRBD1 or TRBD2 (5 bases each). Germline V gene lookup returns CDR1 MGHRA and CDR2 YSYEKL. The V and J ends lost 6 bases and 0 bases respectively, with 15 bases between them. The CDR3 loop spans 17 amino acids. CDR3 sequence: CASRPEPGSSGANVLTF. In DNA form, the CDR3 reads TGCGCCAGCAGACCGGAACCAGGGAGCTCTGGGGCCAACGTCCTGACTTTC.

The chain is built from TRBV7-8 and TRBJ1-3; possibly TRBD1 for D (5 bases). V lost 1 base and J 8 bases, leaving 15 bases between the germline ends. The CDR3 spans 15 residues. Germline CDR1 is SGHVS and CDR2 is FQNEAQ. The CDR3 sequence is CASSLGGESGYTIYF. The CDR3 DNA is TGTGCCAGCAGCTTAGGGGGGGAAAGTGGCTACACCATATATTTT.

This clonotype has at least ten counts. This sequence joins TRBV10-3 and TRBJ1-2; a possible D gene is TRBD1 (5 bases). This CDR3 is 12 amino acids long. Trimming pared 3 bases from V and 8 bases from J, leaving 10 bases between. Germline CDR1 and CDR2: ENHRY and SYGVKD. The CDR3 sequence: CAISDEGTGYTF. The CDR3 region has the DNA TGTGCCATCAGTGACGAGGGGACCGGCTACACCTTC.

The count of this clonotype is one. The chain is built from TRBV7-9 and TRBJ1-5, with a possible D match to TRBD1 (5 bases). Between the trimmed V and J ends, which lost 0 bases and 11 bases, there was a span of 17 bases. The length of the CDR3 is 15 residues. From germline, CDR1 is SEHNR and CDR2 FQNEAQ (reference sequence). Here the CDR3 DNA reads TGTGCCAGCAGCTTAGCGGGACTAGCAGAGGAGACCCAGCATTTT. Protein: CASSLAGLAEETQHF. Full variable domain (rest looked up from reference TRBV7-9 and TRBJ1-5): DTGVSQNPRHKITKRGQNVTFRCDPISEHNRLYWYRQTLGQGPEFLTYFQNEAQLEKSRLLSDRFSAERPKGSFSTLEIQRTEQGDSAMYLCASSLAGLAEETQHFGDGTRLSIL.

This clonotype came up a few times. This chain joins TRBV10-2 and TRBJ1-1; D not certain. V lost 7 bases and J 2 bases, leaving 11 bases between the germline ends. The germline V gene has CDR1 WSHSY and CDR2 SAAADI. The CDR3 is made up of 13 amino acids. The CDR3 loop reads CASIDDTNTEAFF. In nucleotides, the CDR3 is TGCGCCAGCATCGATGACACAAACACTGAAGCTTTCTTT.

The chain couples TRBV9 to TRBJ2-7, with 7 bases that match TRBD1. Per germline, CDR1 SGDLS and CDR2 YYNGEE. V lost 5 bases to trimming and J lost 3 bases; unmatched junction nucleotides: 11. This CDR3 comprises 15 residues. The CDR3 bases are TGTGCCAGCAGTTACGCCGGGACAGCTAACTACGAGCAGTACTTC. Translating gives CASSYAGTANYEQYF.

This clonotype was found a few times. The gene calls are TRBV11-3 and TRBJ1-6; D remains unclear. The germline V gene has CDR1 SGHNT and CDR2 YENEEA. Deletions cut 6 bases from V and 1 base from J, with 1 base between. The CDR3 runs 12 residues. The CDR3 is CASRSYNSPLHF. CDR3 sequence (DNA): TGTGCCAGCAGGTCCTATAATTCACCCCTCCACTTT. Complete variable domain (other parts from reference TRBV11-3 and TRBJ1-6): EAGVVQSPRYKIIEKKQPVAFWCNPISGHNTLYWYLQNLGQGPELLIRYENEEAVDDSQLPKDRFSAERLKGVDSTLKIQPAELGDSAVYLCASRSYNSPLHFGNGTRLTVT.

Ten or more counts support this clonotype. This chain connects TRBV10-3 to TRBJ1-1, with a weak D call TRBD1 (6 bases). CDR3 length: 13 amino acids. The V gene lost 8 bases and the J gene lost 3 bases, with 13 bases spanning the gap. Germline V gene sequence: CDR1 ENHRY, CDR2 SYGVKD. CDR3 in amino acids: CAILGQGDTEAFF. The CDR3 DNA reads as TGTGCCATCCTGGGACAAGGGGACACTGAAGCTTTCTTT.

Comments on this clonotype: With a much larger clone just one base away, this may be a read error. This chain joins TRBV11-1 and TRBJ1-1; D gene uncertain. The CDR3 is 14 amino acids. Trimming took off 2 bases at V and 3 bases at J, with 10 bases between the two ends. Germline-derived CDR1 and CDR2 are SGHAT and FQDESV (reference sequence). This CDR3 is CASSLSLLDTEAFF. In DNA, the CDR3 is TGTGCCAGCAGCTTAAGTCTCCTGGACACTGAAGCTTTCTTT.

This clonotype appeared many times. The chain employs TRBV2 and TRBJ1-2, with D possibly being TRBD1 (6 bases). CDR1 and CDR2 (germline): SNHLY, FYNNEI. V lost 1 base, J lost 2 bases, and 11 bases lay in between. CDR3 size: 15 residues. CDR3 protein: CASSEEGQGNYGYTF. The CDR3 coding sequence is TGTGCCAGCAGTGAAGAAGGGCAGGGGAACTATGGCTACACCTTC.

This chain links TRBV29-1 with TRBJ1-5; D gene ambiguous. The CDR3 covers 13 residues. Germline V gives CDR1 SQVTM, CDR2 ANQGSEA. Trimming left V 3 bases short and J 4 bases short, with 10 bases between. CDR3 sequence (DNA): TGCAGCGTTGAGGGAGGGCGAAATCAGCCCCAGCATTTT. Residues: CSVEGGRNQPQHF.

This chain connects TRBV12-3 or TRBV12-4 to TRBJ2-7; 11 nucleotides line up with TRBD2. Unmatched junction bases numbered 3, after V lost 6 bases and J lost 5 bases. This CDR3 region has 13 residues. The CDR3 protein is CASRLAGAHEQYF. In nucleotides, the CDR3 is TGTGCCAGCAGACTAGCGGGAGCCCACGAGCAGTACTTC.

On this clonotype itself: At one end, the junction sequence differs from germline, possibly due to a read error. The chain links TRBV6-1 to TRBJ1-2; D is ambiguous. Germline loops: CDR1 MNHNS, CDR2 SASEGT. The length of the CDR3 is 12 residues. CDR3 sequence: CASSTQSSGYAF. The CDR3 DNA reads as TGTGCCAGCAGCACCCAGAGCTCTGGCTACGCCTTC.

A remark on this clonotype: Just one base apart from a much larger clone, this may be a read error. CDR3 sequence: CASSRTSGTGELFF. The CDR3 DNA reads as TGCGCCAGCAGCCGGACTAGCGGGACCGGGGAGCTGTTTTTT. The V call is TRBV4-1, the J call TRBJ2-2; 11 bases fit TRBD2. The trim removed 4 bases at V and 5 bases at J, leaving 0 bases unmatched. The CDR3 is made up of 14 amino acids. Germline loops: CDR1 MGHRA, CDR2 YSYEKL.